This TCR beta chain was obtained from a study of blood T cell repertoires in COVID-19. Assay used: immunoSEQ multiplex PCR; TCRdb lists only in-frame clones, some missing. Seen here are fewer than 300,000 clones, roughly 92% observed once, and the top ten hold 2.2%. With V trimmed by 7 bases and J by 1 base, 4 bases remained unmatched. CDR3 size: 13 residues. Germline CDR1 SQVTM, CDR2 ANQGSEA. The gene calls are TRBV29-1 and TRBJ1-1, with 9 nucleotides matching TRBD1. The source of this sequence is a woman in her twenties or thirties with COVID-19, enrolled during active disease. The sample taken for sequencing was peripheral blood. CDR3 nucleotide sequence: TGCAGCGCTTCGACAGGGGGGAACACTGAAGCTTTCTTT. Translated, it gives CSASTGGNTEAFF.